This TCR beta chain was profiled in a study of T cell repertoires in cytomegalovirus infection (dated by TCRdb to the late 2010s). Describing the broader study: Alongside well-studied HLA-B-restricted epitopes, the peptide stimulations were aimed at recently identified HLA-C-restricted CMV epitopes, whose presentation resists viral immunomodulation. Because public TCR beta signatures pointed to carriage of CMV infection together with the matching HLA type, the HLA type of each donor mattered for the analysis.

This clonotype was recorded a few times. It lacks a known antigen. No qualities accompany the bases; no much larger clone lies one base away. CDR3 length: 14 amino acids, cysteine to phenylalanine. CDR3 DNA is the only sequence kept; it has 42 bases, read in frame from the first base. At the junction V is shortened by 7 bases and J by 3 bases, with 13 bases in between. The full study reports these points: In both this cohort and an independent roughly 350-donor cohort, the cumulative frequency of public TCR beta family members distinguished carriers of CMV infection plus the relevant HLA type. The ex vivo response was dominated by HLA-C-restricted CMV-specific TCR beta clonotypes, which also provided the single most frequent clonotype in two of eight donors.

This sample's treatment or condition label indicates: in vitro stimulation with specific CMV peptide epitopes to enrich CMV-specific T cells. The reads were generated on an Illumina HiSeq 1500. The raw public data were reprocessed by TCRdb itself: fastp quality trimming at Q25, MiXCR clonotype calling, in-frame beta chains only. Each entry merges the rows of one CDR3 protein and shows their most common DNA and genes. A total of approximately 150,000 distinct CDR3 sequences appear in this sample, less than 25% of them only once. Roughly 27% of the sample is held by the ten biggest clonotypes. The receptor chain draws on TRBV12-3 or TRBV12-4 and TRBJ1-5, with no confidently assigned D gene. The sample was CD8+ T cells from cultured PBMCs, taken from culture after CMV antigen stimulation. This TCR came from a human donor in good health (CMV status not recorded). Some clones in this sample may be carry-over from other donors' samples. The CDR3: CASKTGVANQPQHF. The bases read TGTGCCAGCAAGACCGGGGTTGCCAATCAGCCCCAGCATTTT.